These T cell receptor beta chains were read from a single sample in a study of cytomegalovirus exposure and HLA in healthy donors. Sequencing was performed with immunoSEQ multiplex PCR; in TCRdb, only in-frame clones are kept and a portion is missing. The sample consists of around 200,000 clones, 70% to 80% of them appearing once. The sequenced material came from PBMCs. All receptors come from a woman aged 30 to 39 in good health and CMV-seropositive. Each CDR3 is given with its conserved first and last residue. The D gene is left open where the match is weak. Not every row has a clone size; where given, it reads once, few, many or a size class.

size	J	D	V	DNA	CDR3
-	TRBJ1-1	-	TRBV27	TGTGCCAGCAGTTCAGGGTTGCCTAACACTGAAGCTTTCTTT	CASSSGLPNTEAFF
-	TRBJ1-3	-	TRBV9	TGTGCCAGCAGCGTAGCTGTGGCGGGTACTGGAAACACCATATATTTT	CASSVAVAGTGNTIYF
-	TRBJ1-2	TRBD1	TRBV6-5	TGTGCCAGCAGTTCCGGGACAGGGGGCAATGGCTACACCTTC	CASSSGTGGNGYTF
-	TRBJ2-1	-	TRBV11-2	TGTGCCAGCAGCTTAGTACGTGGGAGGCACAATGAGCAGTTCTTC	CASSLVRGRHNEQFF
few	TRBJ1-1	-	TRBV9	TGTGCCAGCAGCCCCGCGGGATTGGGGAACACTGAAGCTTTCTTT	CASSPAGLGNTEAFF
-	TRBJ1-1	-	TRBV2	TGTGCCAGCAGTGAAAAGGGGTACAGACACACTGAAGCTTTCTTT	CASSEKGYRHTEAFF
few	TRBJ2-3	-	TRBV5-1	TGCGCCAGCAGCTTTAGAGCAGATACGCAGTATTTT	CASSFRADTQYF
-	TRBJ2-2	TRBD1	TRBV30	TGTGCCTGGGGGACAGGGGCCGGGGAGCTGTTTTTT	CAWGTGAGELFF
-	TRBJ2-1	TRBD1	TRBV7-2	TGTGCCAGCAGTCGGGACAGGGGACGGGATGAGCAGTTCTTC	CASSRDRGRDEQFF
-	TRBJ2-3	-	TRBV4-3	TGCGCCAGCAGCCTCAGGGTGGCAGATACGCAGTATTTT	CASSLRVADTQYF
few	TRBJ1-1	TRBD1	TRBV5-4	TGTGCCAGCAGCTTGAACCAGGGGGCGGGTGAAGCTTTCTTT	CASSLNQGAGEAFF
-	TRBJ1-3	TRBD1	TRBV11-2	TGTGCCAGCAGCGAGGGACAGAACTCTGGAAACACCATATATTTT	CASSEGQNSGNTIYF
-	TRBJ2-3	-	TRBV5-8	TGTGCCAGCAGTCTCAGCGTTCCTAGCACAGATACGCAGTATTTT	CASSLSVPSTDTQYF
-	TRBJ2-2	TRBD2	TRBV7-9	TGTGCCAGCAGCTACTCTAGCGGAGCGAACACCGGGGAGCTGTTTTTT	CASSYSSGANTGELFF
once	TRBJ1-1	-	TRBV11-2	TGTGCCAGCAGCTCAGTGAGGGACAAGAACACTGAAGCTTTCTTT	CASSSVRDKNTEAFF
-	TRBJ2-1	TRBD2	TRBV5-6	TGTGCCAGCTCGAGGGAGCTAGCGGGAGTCAATGAGCAGTTCTTC	CASSRELAGVNEQFF
few	TRBJ2-3	TRBD2	TRBV7-2	TGTGCCAGCAGCTCCGGACTAGCGGGGTCGAGTAGTACGCAGTATTTT	CASSSGLAGSSSTQYF
-	TRBJ1-2	-	TRBV9	TGTGCCAGCAGCCCCCACCCGAGCGGACAGTCCGGCTACACCTTC	CASSPHPSGQSGYTF
-	TRBJ2-2	-	TRBV9	TGTGCCAGCAGCGTAGGACTCAACACCGGGGAGCTGTTTTTT	CASSVGLNTGELFF
-	TRBJ1-3	-	TRBV5-6	TGTGCCAGCAGCTTGGTGACTTCGTGGACTGGAAACACCATATATTTT	CASSLVTSWTGNTIYF
-	TRBJ2-7	-	TRBV19	TGTGCCAGTAGCATAATGGTGGCTCGGGACTCAGAGCAGTACTTC	CASSIMVARDSEQYF
-	TRBJ2-2	TRBD2	TRBV19	TGTGCCAGTAGTGTAAAGCGGGAGTGGTCTTTAACCGGGGAGCTGTTTTTT	CASSVKREWSLTGELFF
-	TRBJ2-7	TRBD2	TRBV7-2	TGTGCCAGCAGCCCGCCGGGACTAGGCTCCTACGAGCAGTACTTC	CASSPPGLGSYEQYF
-	TRBJ2-3	TRBD2	TRBV10-3	TGTGCCATCAGCGGACTAGCGGGGACTAGCACAGATACGCAGTATTTT	CAISGLAGTSTDTQYF
-	TRBJ1-5	TRBD1	TRBV7-9	TGTGCCAGCAGCCGCGGACAGGGGTCCCATAGCAATCAGCCCCAGCATTTT	CASSRGQGSHSNQPQHF
-	TRBJ2-5	-	TRBV7-7	TGTGCCAGCAGCTCAGGAACACCCGGGATGGAGACCCAGTACTTC	CASSSGTPGMETQYF
-	TRBJ2-1	-	TRBV7-7	TGTGCCAGCAGCCTATCAATTTTGCTAGCGCCGGTAGATGAGCAGTTCTTC	CASSLSILLAPVDEQFF
-	TRBJ2-3	-	TRBV30	TGTGCCTGGGGGGGCGATACGCAGTATTTT	CAWGGDTQYF
-	TRBJ2-3	TRBD2	TRBV7-9	TGTGCCAGCAAGACTAGCGGGAGGGATACGCAGTATTTT	CASKTSGRDTQYF
-	TRBJ1-4	-	TRBV27	TGTGCCAGCAGTTTGAGAAGAGCAGGGGAAAAACTGTTTTTT	CASSLRRAGEKLFF
-	TRBJ1-2	-	TRBV2	TGTGCCAGCAGTGTCCCAGACAGCTACTATGGCTACACCTTC	CASSVPDSYYGYTF
-	TRBJ2-3	-	TRBV2	TGTGCCAGCAGTGAAGCGCTTCTGGAGCGAGGCACAGATACGCAGTATTTT	CASSEALLERGTDTQYF
-	TRBJ2-5	TRBD2	TRBV5-1	TGCGCCAGCAGCCAGACTAGCGGGGACCAAGGGACCCAGTACTTC	CASSQTSGDQGTQYF